Listed below are T cell receptor beta chains from one sample, sequenced in a study of OX40 agonist ivuxolimab in advanced cancers. Produced via immunoSEQ multiplex PCR; TCRdb's table is partial and in-frame only. The sample holds about 19,000 clones; roughly 80% are singletons and the top ten take roughly a third. This sample comprised CD4+ or CD8+ T cells sorted from blood, obtained in a trial of the OX40 agonist ivuxolimab. The receptors here all came from an adult with an advanced solid tumor such as melanoma, head and neck, liver or kidney cancer. The CDR3 runs from the conserved cysteine through the conserved F or W. A D gene is named only where the DNA matches it firmly. Clone size is shown for a subset of rows, as once, few, many or a class of expanded clone.

clone_size: NA
v_call: TRBV9
j_call: TRBJ2-5
d_call: TRBD2
cdr3_nt: TGTGCCAGCAGCGTAGAAGCTAGCGGGAGGGCCTTGGAGACCCAGTACTTC
cdr3_aa: CASSVEASGRALETQYF

clone_size: NA
v_call: TRBV6-5
j_call: TRBJ2-7
d_call: NA
cdr3_nt: TGTGCCAGCAGTTCAGGCCCTTTGGTCTACGAGCAGTACTTC
cdr3_aa: CASSSGPLVYEQYF

clone_size: NA
v_call: TRBV9
j_call: TRBJ2-1
d_call: TRBD1
cdr3_nt: TGTGCCAGCAGCTCGGACAGGGGGAACAATGAGCAGTTCTTC
cdr3_aa: CASSSDRGNNEQFF

clone_size: NA
v_call: TRBV5-6
j_call: TRBJ2-3
d_call: NA
cdr3_nt: TGTGCCAGCAGCTCCCCAGGGTCAGACAGCACAGATACGCAGTATTTT
cdr3_aa: CASSSPGSDSTDTQYF

clone_size: NA
v_call: TRBV10-1
j_call: TRBJ2-1
d_call: NA
cdr3_nt: TGCGCCAGCAGTGAGGATAAGGGAATCAATGAGCAGTTCTTC
cdr3_aa: CASSEDKGINEQFF

clone_size: NA
v_call: TRBV5-1
j_call: TRBJ2-7
d_call: NA
cdr3_nt: TGCGCCAGCAGCTTCCAGATAGACGATACAGGTCTGGGCTACGAGCAGTACTTC
cdr3_aa: CASSFQIDDTGLGYEQYF

clone_size: few
v_call: TRBV2
j_call: TRBJ1-1
d_call: NA
cdr3_nt: TGTGCCAGCAGATCAGGGACGGCTTTCTTT
cdr3_aa: CASRSGTAFF

clone_size: NA
v_call: TRBV14
j_call: TRBJ2-1
d_call: NA
cdr3_nt: TGTGCCAGCAGCCAAGTTAGGAGAACCTACAATGAGCAGTTCTTC
cdr3_aa: CASSQVRRTYNEQFF

clone_size: NA
v_call: TRBV4-2
j_call: TRBJ2-5
d_call: TRBD2
cdr3_nt: TGTGCCAGCAGCCAGAACGGACTAGCGTTTCAAGAGACCCAGTACTTC
cdr3_aa: CASSQNGLAFQETQYF

clone_size: once
v_call: TRBV2
j_call: TRBJ2-7
d_call: TRBD1
cdr3_nt: TGTGCCAGCAGTGAGCTCTCGGGGACAGGGGGCTACGAGCAGTACTTC
cdr3_aa: CASSELSGTGGYEQYF

clone_size: NA
v_call: TRBV7-3
j_call: TRBJ2-7
d_call: NA
cdr3_nt: TGTGCCAGCAGCTTAGGATCAGCCTACGAGCAGTACTTC
cdr3_aa: CASSLGSAYEQYF

clone_size: NA
v_call: TRBV4-1
j_call: TRBJ2-7
d_call: NA
cdr3_nt: TGCGCCAGCAGCCAAGATGAAGGGGCCGGACTCCGTTACTCCTACGAGCAGTACTTC
cdr3_aa: CASSQDEGAGLRYSYEQYF

clone_size: NA
v_call: TRBV2
j_call: TRBJ2-1
d_call: NA
cdr3_nt: TGTGCCAGCAGTGTATCCCGGGTCAACAATGAGCAGTTCTTC
cdr3_aa: CASSVSRVNNEQFF

clone_size: NA
v_call: TRBV23-1
j_call: TRBJ2-3
d_call: TRBD2
cdr3_nt: TGCGCCAGCAGCCAAGAAGGACTAGCCCTCAGCACAGATACGCAGTATTTT
cdr3_aa: CASSQEGLALSTDTQYF

clone_size: NA
v_call: TRBV25-1
j_call: TRBJ2-5
d_call: NA
cdr3_nt: TGTGCCAGCAGTACCGCTCGAGGGACCCAGTACTTC
cdr3_aa: CASSTARGTQYF

clone_size: NA
v_call: TRBV4-1
j_call: TRBJ1-2
d_call: NA
cdr3_nt: TGCGCCAGCAGCCAAGGTATAGGAGTTTATGGCTACACCTTC
cdr3_aa: CASSQGIGVYGYTF

clone_size: many
v_call: TRBV19
j_call: TRBJ1-2
d_call: TRBD1
cdr3_nt: TGTGCCAGTACCACCCCCTTCCTTGACAGGGGGGAGTATGGCTACACCTTC
cdr3_aa: CASTTPFLDRGEYGYTF

clone_size: NA
v_call: TRBV6-5
j_call: TRBJ1-2
d_call: NA
cdr3_nt: TGTGCCACCGGGCCATCGGATGGCTACACCTTC
cdr3_aa: CATGPSDGYTF

clone_size: NA
v_call: TRBV27
j_call: TRBJ2-3
d_call: TRBD2
cdr3_nt: TGTGCCAGCACCCCCCTACTAGCGGGGACAGATACGCAGTATTTT
cdr3_aa: CASTPLLAGTDTQYF

clone_size: NA
v_call: TRBV4-3
j_call: TRBJ1-1
d_call: TRBD1
cdr3_nt: TGCGCCAGCAGCGCACTGACAGGGTCGGCCACTGAAGCTTTCTTT
cdr3_aa: CASSALTGSATEAFF

clone_size: NA
v_call: TRBV10-3
j_call: TRBJ1-1
d_call: NA
cdr3_nt: TGTGCCATCAGTGAGTCGAGAACGAACACTGAAGCTTTCTTT
cdr3_aa: CAISESRTNTEAFF

clone_size: NA
v_call: TRBV6-4
j_call: TRBJ2-3
d_call: NA
cdr3_nt: TGTGCCAGCAGTGACCTCCGGGATCCCAAAAACACAGATACGCAGTATTTT
cdr3_aa: CASSDLRDPKNTDTQYF

clone_size: NA
v_call: TRBV6-5
j_call: TRBJ1-4
d_call: NA
cdr3_nt: TGTGCCAGCAGTGCATATTCGGCCGGGAATGAAAAACTGTTTTTT
cdr3_aa: CASSAYSAGNEKLFF

clone_size: few
v_call: TRBV7-2
j_call: TRBJ2-7
d_call: NA
cdr3_nt: TGTGCCAGCAGTACAGGGCCATCCTACGAGCAGTACTTC
cdr3_aa: CASSTGPSYEQYF

clone_size: NA
v_call: TRBV4-3
j_call: TRBJ2-7
d_call: NA
cdr3_nt: TGCGCCAGCAGCCAAGAAACAGGTGCGGGCTTCTACGAGCAGTACTTC
cdr3_aa: CASSQETGAGFYEQYF

clone_size: NA
v_call: TRBV5-1
j_call: TRBJ2-6
d_call: NA
cdr3_nt: TGCGCCAGCAGCTGGGGGGATGGGGCCAACGTCCTGACTTTC
cdr3_aa: CASSWGDGANVLTF

clone_size: NA
v_call: TRBV9
j_call: TRBJ2-2
d_call: NA
cdr3_nt: TGTGCCAGCAGCCTGGGGACATCGAACACCGGGGAGCTGTTTTTT
cdr3_aa: CASSLGTSNTGELFF

clone_size: few
v_call: TRBV6-5
j_call: TRBJ2-2
d_call: NA
cdr3_nt: TGTGCCAGCAGTTACGTCGAGAACACCGGGGAGCTGTTTTTT
cdr3_aa: CASSYVENTGELFF

clone_size: NA
v_call: TRBV7-2
j_call: TRBJ2-7
d_call: TRBD2
cdr3_nt: TGCGCCAGCAGCCAAGACGGCGGGGGCTCCTACGAGCAGTACTTC
cdr3_aa: CASSQDGGGSYEQYF

clone_size: large
v_call: TRBV15
j_call: TRBJ2-7
d_call: NA
cdr3_nt: TGTGCCACCAGTTGGACACGGGGAGTGGGGTACGAGCAGTACTTC
cdr3_aa: CATSWTRGVGYEQYF

clone_size: few
v_call: TRBV7-6
j_call: TRBJ2-3
d_call: TRBD2
cdr3_nt: TGTGCCAGCAGCCAACTAGCGGGGGCCCCCCCGGGTACAGATACGCAGTATTTT
cdr3_aa: CASSQLAGAPPGTDTQYF

clone_size: few
v_call: TRBV9
j_call: TRBJ1-1
d_call: NA
cdr3_nt: TGTGCCAGCAGCGTCTACACGAACACTGAAGCTTTCTTT
cdr3_aa: CASSVYTNTEAFF

clone_size: few
v_call: TRBV7-6
j_call: TRBJ2-7
d_call: NA
cdr3_nt: TGTGCCAGCAGTAACCGGGACGCCTACGAGCAGTACTTC
cdr3_aa: CASSNRDAYEQYF

clone_size: NA
v_call: TRBV27
j_call: TRBJ2-1
d_call: NA
cdr3_nt: TGTGCCAGCAGTACACACAATGAGCAGTTCTTC
cdr3_aa: CASSTHNEQFF

clone_size: NA
v_call: TRBV11-2
j_call: TRBJ2-3
d_call: NA
cdr3_nt: TGTGCCAGCAGCTTAGGGGACCAAGCGGCAGATACGCAGTATTTT
cdr3_aa: CASSLGDQAADTQYF

clone_size: many
v_call: TRBV5-1
j_call: TRBJ2-1
d_call: NA
cdr3_nt: TGCGCCAGCAGCTCGGGGTGGTCTGCCTACAATGAGCAGTTCTTC
cdr3_aa: CASSSGWSAYNEQFF

clone_size: medium-sized
v_call: TRBV6-1
j_call: TRBJ2-6
d_call: NA
cdr3_nt: TGTGCCAGCAGTGAAGTTCCCTTTCGTGGGGCCAACGTCCTGACTTTC
cdr3_aa: CASSEVPFRGANVLTF

clone_size: NA
v_call: TRBV5-1
j_call: TRBJ1-1
d_call: NA
cdr3_nt: TGCGCCAGCAGCTTGTTTCTGAACACTGAAGCTTTCTTT
cdr3_aa: CASSLFLNTEAFF

clone_size: NA
v_call: TRBV6-1
j_call: TRBJ2-6
d_call: NA
cdr3_nt: TGTGCCAGCAGTGAAGGAGGGACAGGGGCCAACGTCCTGACTTTC
cdr3_aa: CASSEGGTGANVLTF

clone_size: few
v_call: TRBV19
j_call: TRBJ1-5
d_call: NA
cdr3_nt: TGTGCCAGTAGTATTGGCGCTAAGCCCCAGCATTTT
cdr3_aa: CASSIGAKPQHF

clone_size: NA
v_call: TRBV6-5
j_call: TRBJ1-5
d_call: NA
cdr3_nt: TGTGCCAGCAGCTTAACAGGGTACAATCAGCCCCAGCATTTT
cdr3_aa: CASSLTGYNQPQHF

clone_size: NA
v_call: TRBV10-2
j_call: TRBJ1-1
d_call: NA
cdr3_nt: TGCGCCAGCAGTGAGATGAACACTGAAGCTTTCTTT
cdr3_aa: CASSEMNTEAFF

clone_size: NA
v_call: TRBV4-3
j_call: TRBJ1-2
d_call: NA
cdr3_nt: TGCGCCAGCAGCCAAGAAATTCAGGATCAGAACTTAGCTAACTATGGCTACACCTTC
cdr3_aa: CASSQEIQDQNLANYGYTF

clone_size: NA
v_call: TRBV28
j_call: TRBJ2-3
d_call: TRBD2
cdr3_nt: TGTGCCAGCAGTTGGACTAGCGGGAGTCATACAGATACGCAGTATTTT
cdr3_aa: CASSWTSGSHTDTQYF

clone_size: NA
v_call: TRBV18
j_call: TRBJ2-3
d_call: NA
cdr3_nt: TGTGCCAGCTCACTCCCGCCCGATACGCAGTATTTT
cdr3_aa: CASSLPPDTQYF

clone_size: few
v_call: TRBV4-3
j_call: TRBJ2-1
d_call: NA
cdr3_nt: TGCGCCAGCAGTCGGTACGAGGATGAGCAGTTCTTC
cdr3_aa: CASSRYEDEQFF

clone_size: NA
v_call: TRBV6-5
j_call: TRBJ2-3
d_call: NA
cdr3_nt: TGTGCCAGCAGAGCGACAGTGTCCACAGATACGCAGTATTTT
cdr3_aa: CASRATVSTDTQYF

clone_size: NA
v_call: TRBV11-2
j_call: TRBJ2-3
d_call: TRBD2
cdr3_nt: TGTGCCAGCAGCTCTACATCGGGCGGGGGGTACACAGATACGCAGTATTTT
cdr3_aa: CASSSTSGGGYTDTQYF

clone_size: once
v_call: TRBV4-1
j_call: TRBJ2-7
d_call: NA
cdr3_nt: TGCGCCAGCAGCCAAGAGGGTATAAGGACTACCTTCTCCTACGAGCAGTACTTC
cdr3_aa: CASSQEGIRTTFSYEQYF

clone_size: few
v_call: TRBV6-1
j_call: TRBJ2-7
d_call: TRBD2
cdr3_nt: TGTGCCAGCAACCAGCGGGGGGCTTCCTACGAGCAGTACTTC
cdr3_aa: CASNQRGASYEQYF